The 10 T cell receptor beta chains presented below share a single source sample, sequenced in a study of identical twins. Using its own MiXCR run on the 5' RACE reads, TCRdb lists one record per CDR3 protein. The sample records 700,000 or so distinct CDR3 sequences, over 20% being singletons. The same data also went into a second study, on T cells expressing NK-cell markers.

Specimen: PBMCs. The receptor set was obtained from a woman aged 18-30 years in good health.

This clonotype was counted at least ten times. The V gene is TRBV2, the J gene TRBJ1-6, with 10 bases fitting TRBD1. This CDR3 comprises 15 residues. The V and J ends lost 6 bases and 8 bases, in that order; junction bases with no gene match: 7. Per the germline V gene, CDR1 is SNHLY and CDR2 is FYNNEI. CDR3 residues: CASRRRTGGDSPLHF. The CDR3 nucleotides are TGTGCCAGCAGGAGACGGACAGGGGGGGATTCACCCCTCCACTTT.

The CDR3: CSARDIVGIPLHF. The CDR3 DNA sequence: TGCAGTGCTAGAGATATCGTCGGGATACCCCTCCACTTT. The V call is TRBV20-1, the J call TRBJ1-6, with no clear D. Germline V gene data show CDR1 as DFQATT and CDR2 as SNEGSKA (reference sequence). The CDR3 is 13 amino acids. V lost 0 bases to trimming and J lost 12 bases, with 12 bases between them.

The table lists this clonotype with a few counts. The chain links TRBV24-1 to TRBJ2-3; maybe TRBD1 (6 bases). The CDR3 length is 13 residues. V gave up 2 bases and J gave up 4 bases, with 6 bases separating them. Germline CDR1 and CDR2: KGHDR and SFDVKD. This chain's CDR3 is CATSDYRADTQYF. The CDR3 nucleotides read TGTGCCACCAGTGATTACAGGGCAGATACGCAGTATTTT.

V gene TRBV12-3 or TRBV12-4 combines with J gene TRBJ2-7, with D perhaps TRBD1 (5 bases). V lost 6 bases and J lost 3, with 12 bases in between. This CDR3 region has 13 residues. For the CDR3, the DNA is TGTGCCAGCAGCTCTGACAGCCACTACGAGCAGTACTTC. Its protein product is CASSSDSHYEQYF.

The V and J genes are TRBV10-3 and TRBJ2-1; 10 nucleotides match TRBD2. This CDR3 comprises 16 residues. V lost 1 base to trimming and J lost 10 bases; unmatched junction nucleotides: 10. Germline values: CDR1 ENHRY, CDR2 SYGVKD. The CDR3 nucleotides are TGTGCCATCAGTGAGTTGAGCGGGAGGGGCCAACTCGAGCAGTTCTTC. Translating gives CAISELSGRGQLEQFF.

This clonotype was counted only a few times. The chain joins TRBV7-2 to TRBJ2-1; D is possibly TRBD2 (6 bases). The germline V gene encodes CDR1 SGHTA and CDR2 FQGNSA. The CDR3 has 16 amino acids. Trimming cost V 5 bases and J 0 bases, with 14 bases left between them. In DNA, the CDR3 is TGTGCCAGCAGCGTCCGACTAGGCCTCTCCTACAATGAGCAGTTCTTC. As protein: CASSVRLGLSYNEQFF. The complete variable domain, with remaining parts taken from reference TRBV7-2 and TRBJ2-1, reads GAGVSQSPSNKVTEKGKDVELRCDPISGHTALYWYRQSLGQGLEFLIYFQGNSAPDKSGLPSDRFSAERTGGSVSTLTIQRTQQEDSAVYLCASSVRLGLSYNEQFFGPGTRLTVL.

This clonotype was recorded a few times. CDR3 DNA: TGTGCCAGCAGGCGACAGTACCATGAAAAACTGTTTTTT. Its protein product is CASRRQYHEKLFF. The V gene is TRBV3-1, the J gene TRBJ1-4, with a possible D match to TRBD1 (5 bases). CDR1 is LGHDT and CDR2 is YNNKEL in the germline V gene (reference sequence). Trimming removed 6 bases at V and 6 bases at J, with 11 bases between. The length of the CDR3 is 13 residues.

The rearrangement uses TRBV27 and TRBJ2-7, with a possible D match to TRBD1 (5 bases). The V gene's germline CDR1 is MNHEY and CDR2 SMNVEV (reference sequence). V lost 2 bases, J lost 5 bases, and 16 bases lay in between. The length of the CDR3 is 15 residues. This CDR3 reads CASSLDSTETHEQYF. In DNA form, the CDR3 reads TGTGCCAGCAGTTTAGATTCGACAGAGACCCACGAGCAGTACTTC.

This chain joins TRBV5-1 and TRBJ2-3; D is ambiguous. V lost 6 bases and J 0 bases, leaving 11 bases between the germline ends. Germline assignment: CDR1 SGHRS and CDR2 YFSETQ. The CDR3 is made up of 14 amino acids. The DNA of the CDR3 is TGCGCCAGCACCCTCGGTATGAGCACAGATACGCAGTATTTT. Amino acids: CASTLGMSTDTQYF.

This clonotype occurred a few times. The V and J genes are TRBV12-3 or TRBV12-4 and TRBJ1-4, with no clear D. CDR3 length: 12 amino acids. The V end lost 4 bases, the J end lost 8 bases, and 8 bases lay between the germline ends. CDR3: CASSSLTEKLFF. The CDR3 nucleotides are TGTGCCAGCAGTTCACTTACAGAAAAACTGTTTTTT.